This T cell receptor beta chain comes out of a study of T cell clonotyping in hematopoietic cell transplantation. Trimming removed 4 bases from V and 5 bases from J; junction bases left unmatched: 9. The CDR3 consists of 16 residues. The germline gives CDR1 SGHNT, CDR2 YYREEE (reference sequence). Libraries were prepared by immunoSEQ multiplex PCR; TCRdb keeps only in-frame clonotypes and omits some of them. Here the sample spans approximately 8,000 clones, less than 70% being singletons. This sequence joins TRBV5-4 and TRBJ2-3; 11 positions match TRBD2. The clonotype comes from a male patient aged 55-69 years who had an allogeneic stem cell transplant from an unrelated donor, so the T cells may come from the graft donor. Some clones in this sample may be carry-over from other donors' samples. Here the sequenced sample was peripheral blood mononuclear cells, taken 100 days after allogeneic stem cell transplant. The CDR3 sequence is CASSGRSLAGGDTQYF. For the CDR3, the DNA is TGTGCCAGCAGCGGTCGTAGCCTAGCGGGAGGAGATACGCAGTATTTT.